These 25 T cell receptor beta chains originate from one sample sequenced in a study of OX40 agonist ivuxolimab in advanced cancers. Data came from immunoSEQ multiplex PCR; TCRdb stores just in-frame clones and leaves some out. Found here are 30,000 to 40,000 clones, roughly 89% of them singletons; the top ten hold approximately 9.1%. The starting material was CD4+ or CD8+ T cells sorted from blood, obtained in a trial of the OX40 agonist ivuxolimab. Receptor source: an adult with an advanced solid tumor such as melanoma, head and neck, liver or kidney cancer.

The chain joins TRBV6-1 to TRBJ2-1; 8 bases agree with TRBD1. The CDR3 is 14 amino acids. Germline-derived CDR1 and CDR2 are MNHNS and SASEGT. After removal of 3 bases from V and 9 bases from J, the junction contained 7 bases not matched to a gene. CDR3 in amino acids: CASSELDRASEQFF. In nucleotides, the CDR3 is TGTGCCAGCAGTGAGCTGGACAGGGCAAGTGAGCAGTTCTTC.

V is TRBV7-9 and J is TRBJ1-1; D not certain. CDR1 is SEHNR and CDR2 is FQNEAQ in the germline V gene (reference sequence). This CDR3 region has 13 residues. Trimming removed 5 bases at V and 4 bases at J, with 11 bases between. In DNA, the CDR3 is TGTGCCAGCAGCCAAGCCGCAGGCACTGAAGCTTTCTTT. Translating gives CASSQAAGTEAFF. The whole variable domain, filled in from reference TRBV7-9 and TRBJ1-1, reads DTGVSQNPRHKITKRGQNVTFRCDPISEHNRLYWYRQTLGQGPEFLTYFQNEAQLEKSRLLSDRFSAERPKGSFSTLEIQRTEQGDSAMYLCASSQAAGTEAFFGQGTRLTVV.

The chain links TRBV5-1 to TRBJ2-5; 7 bases agree with TRBD1. The J segment lost 9 bases and the V segment lost 3 bases, leaving 2 bases of the junction unmatched. Germline V gives CDR1 SGHRS, CDR2 YFSETQ. The CDR3 is 11 residues long. CDR3 sequence: CASSSTGAQYF. The CDR3 DNA sequence: TGCGCCAGCAGCTCCACAGGGGCCCAGTACTTC.

This chain links TRBV11-2 with TRBJ2-3; no clear D. The length of the CDR3 is 13 residues. Germline V gene sequence: CDR1 SGHAT, CDR2 FQNNGV. V dropped 5 bases and J dropped 7 bases, with 13 bases sitting between them. CDR3 bases: TGTGCCAGCAGCAGGTCTAACGGGCATACGCAGTATTTT. Translating gives CASSRSNGHTQYF.

A single count supports this clone. The V and J genes are TRBV7-2 and TRBJ2-3; D is unresolved. The germline V and J ends were trimmed by 4 bases and 1 base, with 9 bases remaining between them. This CDR3 is 14 amino acids long. Germline values: CDR1 SGHTA, CDR2 FQGNSA. CDR3 nucleotides: TGTGCCAGCAGCTCTTACCCCGGCACAGATACGCAGTATTTT. Its translation is CASSSYPGTDTQYF.

This clone has only a few counts. The J gene is TRBJ1-1, the V gene TRBV11-1, with 12 bases lining up with TRBD1. CDR3 length equals 14 residues. Germline trimming cut 5 bases from V and 10 bases from J; bases unmatched to any gene: 8. Germline CDR1 and CDR2: SGHAT and FQDESV (reference sequence). This chain's CDR3 is CASSLGQGAWGAFF. DNA of the CDR3: TGTGCCAGCAGCCTGGGACAGGGGGCTTGGGGAGCTTTCTTT.

V usage is TRBV15 and J usage is TRBJ1-5; D is unresolved. Germline V gene lookup returns CDR1 LNHNV and CDR2 YYDKDF (reference sequence). CDR3 length: 15 residues. V gave up 0 bases and J gave up 4 bases, with 10 bases separating them. The CDR3 nucleotides read TGTGCCACCAGCAGAGATCAGGCAGGTAATCAGCCCCAGCATTTT. Translation gives CATSRDQAGNQPQHF.

This chain joins TRBV5-1 and TRBJ1-1, with D hard to call. The germline V and J ends were trimmed by 0 bases and 4 bases, with 10 bases remaining between them. Per the germline V gene, CDR1 is SGHRS and CDR2 is YFSETQ. The CDR3 covers 14 residues. The CDR3 DNA follows: TGCGCCAGCAGCTTGGCCACGGGCGGCACTGAAGCTTTCTTT. The encoded protein is CASSLATGGTEAFF.

The sample holds one count of this clone. The chain has TRBV5-5 and TRBJ2-7, with D unclear. The germline V and J ends were trimmed by 2 bases and 3 bases, with 18 bases remaining between them. CDR3 size: 16 residues. Germline V gene data show CDR1 as SGHKS and CDR2 as YYEKEE (reference sequence). The CDR3 nucleotides read TGTGCCAGCAGCTTAGCATTAAGCGCGCTTCGCTACGAGCAGTACTTC. Translating gives CASSLALSALRYEQYF.

This clone was observed once. The chain couples TRBV11-2 to TRBJ2-3; 7 bases align to TRBD2. Trimming removed 1 base from V and 2 bases from J; junction bases left unmatched: 6. The germline V gene encodes CDR1 SGHAT and CDR2 FQNNGV. The CDR3 sequence is 16 residues long. CDR3 coding DNA: TGTGCCAGCAGCTTAGGTGGGCGGGGGTTCACAGATACGCAGTATTTT. This translates into CASSLGGRGFTDTQYF. Supplemented by reference TRBV11-2 and TRBJ2-3, the full variable domain reads EAGVAQSPRYKIIEKRQSVAFWCNPISGHATLYWYQQILGQGPKLLIQFQNNGVVDDSQLPKDRFSAERLKGVDSTLKIQPAKLEDSAVYLCASSLGGRGFTDTQYFGPGTRLTVL.

As for this clone: A junction end diverges from the germline sequence, so it may reflect a read error. V usage is TRBV7-2 and J usage is TRBJ2-7; tentatively, D is TRBD2 (6 bases). Germline V gene sequence: CDR1 SGHTA, CDR2 FQGNSA. The CDR3 spans 12 residues. The DNA for the CDR3 is TGTGCCAGCAGCTTCCGGGACTTTGAGCAATACTTC. Protein product: CASSFRDFEQYF. The full variable domain, rest sourced from reference TRBV7-2 and TRBJ2-7, is GAGVSQSPSNKVTEKGKDVELRCDPISGHTALYWYRQSLGQGLEFLIYFQGNSAPDKSGLPSDRFSAERTGGSVSTLTIQRTQQEDSAVYLCASSFRDFEQYFGPGTRLTVT.

The chain has TRBV18 and TRBJ1-2; no definite D call. V was clipped by 2 bases and J by 4 bases, with 8 bases between them. Germline assignment: CDR1 KGHSH and CDR2 LQKENI. This CDR3 is built from 13 residues. The DNA for the CDR3 is TGTGCCAGCTCACCAGTCGGACTCTATGGCTACACCTTC. Translated, it gives CASSPVGLYGYTF.

The J gene is TRBJ2-1, the V gene TRBV19; 11 positions agree with TRBD2. Germline V gene sequence: CDR1 LNHDA, CDR2 SQIVND (reference sequence). J lost 7 bases, V lost 6 bases, and 11 bases had no gene match. The CDR3 contains 16 residues. The CDR3 nucleotides are TGTGCCAGTAGCCCGCAGTCGGGACTAGCGGTTAATGAGCAGTTCTTC. Amino acid sequence: CASSPQSGLAVNEQFF.

This chain connects TRBV30 to TRBJ1-2, with TRBD1 matching 9 bases. In germline, CDR1 is GTSNPN, CDR2 SVGIG (reference sequence). The CDR3 is 14 amino acids. V was clipped by 4 bases and J by 4 bases; unmatched bases: 7. CDR3 in DNA: TGTGCCTGGACCCTGGGACAGGGAGGCTATGGCTACACCTTC. Translating gives CAWTLGQGGYGYTF.

The rearrangement joins TRBV10-2 to TRBJ2-7; 8 bases line up with TRBD1. Germline V gene lookup returns CDR1 WSHSY and CDR2 SAAADI. The CDR3 runs to 14 residues. V gave up 9 bases and J gave up 0 bases; unmatched junction bases: 7. This CDR3 reads CASETGGSSYEQYF. The CDR3 DNA is TGCGCCAGTGAAACAGGGGGGAGCTCCTACGAGCAGTACTTC.

This rearrangement joins TRBV6-5 to TRBJ1-1; maybe TRBD1 (6 bases). The CDR3 contains 14 residues. Trimming took off 5 bases at V and 1 base at J, with 11 bases between the two ends. Germline values: CDR1 MNHEY, CDR2 SVGAGI. This chain's CDR3 is CASSPLTGNTEAFF. CDR3 nucleotide sequence: TGTGCCAGCAGTCCACTGACAGGGAACACTGAAGCTTTCTTT.

The chain joins TRBV5-1 to TRBJ1-4, with D possibly matching TRBD1 (5 bases). The CDR3 loop spans 14 amino acids. Per the germline V gene, CDR1 is SGHRS and CDR2 is YFSETQ. V lost 5 bases and J 4 bases, leaving 12 bases between the germline ends. This chain's CDR3 is CASRPRQINEKLFF. The CDR3 region has the DNA TGCGCCAGCAGGCCAAGACAGATTAATGAAAAACTGTTTTTT.

This chain connects TRBV5-1 to TRBJ2-3; D is unclear. The germline V and J ends were trimmed by 0 bases and 4 bases, with 15 bases remaining between them. This CDR3 is built from 16 residues. Germline assignment: CDR1 SGHRS and CDR2 YFSETQ. In DNA, the CDR3 is TGCGCCAGCAGCTTGGATTCGCCGGTGGGCGCAGATACGCAGTATTTT. Its translation is CASSLDSPVGADTQYF.

The J gene is TRBJ2-1, the V gene TRBV27; no firm D call. Germline CDR1 and CDR2: MNHEY and SMNVEV (reference sequence). This CDR3 has 14 residues. V was trimmed by 4 bases and J by 7 bases, leaving 14 bases between them. Here the CDR3 reads CASSSPGYYNEQFF. CDR3 coding DNA: TGTGCCAGCAGTTCCCCTGGCTATTATAATGAGCAGTTCTTC.

The gene calls are TRBV20-1 and TRBJ1-1, with no clear D. The CDR3 has 11 amino acids. V lost 6 bases to trimming and J lost 3 bases, with 8 bases between them. Germline V gives CDR1 DFQATT, CDR2 SNEGSKA (reference sequence). This CDR3 reads CSASPYTEAFF. CDR3 bases: TGCAGTGCCTCCCCTTACACTGAAGCTTTCTTT.

V is TRBV19 and J is TRBJ2-5, with 8 bases that match TRBD1. The trim removed 5 bases at V and 1 base at J, leaving 3 bases unmatched. This CDR3 is built from 14 residues. Germline-derived CDR1 and CDR2 are LNHDA and SQIVND (reference sequence). CDR3 sequence: CASSAQGVQETQYF. The DNA for the CDR3 is TGTGCCAGTAGTGCACAGGGGGTCCAAGAGACCCAGTACTTC.

The CDR3 sequence is CASSYSHLLYEQYF. The CDR3, as DNA: TGTGCCAGCAGTTACTCTCACCTACTCTACGAGCAGTACTTC. This chain joins TRBV6-6 and TRBJ2-7, with D uncertain. Germline V lookup: CDR1 MNHNY, CDR2 SVGAGI (reference sequence). The CDR3 runs 14 residues. The V end lost 0 bases, the J end lost 3 bases, and 9 bases lay between the germline ends.

The chain has TRBV7-3 and TRBJ2-4; 16 positions match TRBD2. V lost 4 bases and J lost 8; bases outside the gene matches: 5. CDR3 length equals 16 residues. CDR1 SGHTA and CDR2 FQGTGA come from the germline V gene. The CDR3 DNA is TGTGCCAGCAGCTCGGGACTAGCGGGAGGGGTGGACATTCAGTACTTC. Translating gives CASSSGLAGGVDIQYF.

This clone was counted once. The chain recombines TRBV5-1 with TRBJ2-7; D is uncertain. Trimming took 0 bases from V and 6 from J, leaving 16 bases between them. The CDR3 sequence is 15 residues long. From germline, CDR1 is SGHRS and CDR2 YFSETQ. The CDR3 DNA is TGCGCCAGCAGCTTGGAATCCAGGAGCCACAGCGAGCAGTACTTC. Residues: CASSLESRSHSEQYF.

The CDR3 nucleotides read TGTGTCAGAAGCTTAGCCGCGTTAGCGGGAGAGCTCTACGAGCAGTACTTC. Translation gives CVRSLAALAGELYEQYF. The V call is TRBV7-5, the J call TRBJ2-7; the tabulated D call, TRBD2, remains unverified against the DNA. TRBV7-5 is shown as a pseudogene. The CDR3 runs 17 residues.